What follows is one TCR beta chain and its context. The antigen is not known. This sample stems from a study of OX40 agonist ivuxolimab in advanced cancers. The method was immunoSEQ multiplex PCR; TCRdb's version includes in-frame clones alone and lacks a portion of them. The sample contains more than 25,000 clones, roughly 90% of which appear only once. Germline V gene sequence: CDR1 MDHEN, CDR2 SYDVKM. CDR3 length equals 15 residues. V was pared by 6 bases and J by 2 bases, with 15 bases between. Study outcomes and limitations: Several nonresponders also turned out to have low normalized T-cell clonal expansion.

The TCR comes from an adult with an advanced solid tumor such as melanoma, head and neck, liver or kidney cancer. The chain uses TRBV28 and TRBJ2-3, with D perhaps assigned TRBD1 or TRBD2 (6 bases each). The sequencing here drew on CD4+ or CD8+ T cells sorted from blood, taken in a trial of the OX40 agonist ivuxolimab. CDR3 loop: CASSRRGLDTDTQYF. The DNA of the CDR3 is TGTGCCAGCAGCCGCCGGGGGCTGGACACAGATACGCAGTATTTT.